The 17 T cell receptor beta chains below were found in one sample sequenced in a study of spatial heterogeneity in lung cancer. Antigens of these TCRs are unknown. Whole-study findings and limits: The number of expanded tumor alpha and beta chains correlated with mutation number.

TCRdb reanalysed the 5' RACE reads using MiXCR and keeps one entry per CDR3 protein. This sample carries approximately 21,000 distinct CDR3 sequences, around 4.8% of them seen once, and the ten largest clones take roughly a tenth. Noted time point: sample taken at primary tumor resection. The sample in question was lung tumor tissue, obtained at surgery. The source of these receptors is a male donor with early-stage non-small cell lung cancer.

Ten or more counts support this clonotype. V gene TRBV28 combines with J gene TRBJ2-3, with 9 bases aligning to TRBD1. The CDR3 covers 13 residues. Germline V CDR1 and CDR2: MDHEN, SYDVKM. V was pared by 6 bases and J by 6 bases, with 4 bases of the junction left unmatched. The CDR3 DNA sequence: TGTGCCAGCAGGCGACAGGGGGGGGATACGCAGTATTTT. This encodes CASRRQGGDTQYF.

This clonotype turned up a few times. This chain uses TRBV19 with TRBJ2-1; the D gene is possibly TRBD2 (7 bases). The length of the CDR3 is 15 residues. With 3 bases removed from V and 8 bases from J, the gap between germline ends came to 17 bases. CDR1 and CDR2 from the germline V gene are LNHDA and SQIVND (reference sequence). CDR3 loop: CASSMSSGTSHEQFF. In DNA, the CDR3 is TGTGCCAGTAGTATGTCGAGCGGGACAAGTCATGAGCAGTTCTTC.

Ten or more counts support this clonotype. The rearrangement joins TRBV28 to TRBJ2-5, with 7 bases identical to TRBD1. In germline, CDR1 is MDHEN, CDR2 SYDVKM. J was trimmed by 7 bases and V by 6 bases; bases with no gene match: 8. The CDR3 consists of 13 residues. The CDR3 is CASSPGQSRTQYF. The CDR3 DNA reads as TGTGCCAGCAGCCCGGGACAGTCAAGGACCCAGTACTTC.

This clonotype was observed many times. This CDR3 is CASSLVLASYNEQFF. DNA of the CDR3: TGTGCCAGCAGTTTAGTGCTAGCCTCCTACAATGAGCAGTTCTTC. V gene TRBV28 combines with J gene TRBJ2-1; D perhaps matches TRBD2 (5 bases). The CDR3 totals 15 residues. Germline V gene data show CDR1 as MDHEN and CDR2 as SYDVKM. V lost 2 bases and J 0 bases, leaving 8 bases between the germline ends.

The chain links TRBV30 to TRBJ1-5; possibly TRBD1 for D (5 bases). In germline, CDR1 is GTSNPN, CDR2 SVGIG (reference sequence). V was pared by 2 bases and J by 4 bases, with 9 bases between. This CDR3 is built from 13 residues. For the CDR3, the DNA is TGTGCCTGGAGTCCGGACACGAATCAGCCCCAGCATTTT. Its translation is CAWSPDTNQPQHF.

This clonotype was detected many times. The rearrangement links TRBV7-8 to TRBJ2-3, with D unclear. The V end lost 0 bases, the J end lost 5 bases, and 3 bases lay between the germline ends. The CDR3 contains 12 residues. Germline values: CDR1 SGHVS, CDR2 FQNEAQ. DNA for the CDR3: TGTGCCAGCAGCTTAGCCAGAGATACGCAGTATTTT. Its protein product is CASSLARDTQYF.

This clonotype was observed many times. This chain uses TRBV15 with TRBJ2-3, with 12 bases aligning to TRBD2. This CDR3 has 20 residues. V dropped 0 bases and J dropped 3; count of bases not matched to a gene: 13. Germline CDR1 reads LNHNV; CDR2 reads YYDKDF (reference sequence). The CDR3 region is CATSRDRLAGGPGGTDTQYF. DNA for the CDR3: TGTGCCACCAGCAGAGACAGGCTAGCGGGAGGGCCAGGGGGAACAGATACGCAGTATTTT.

This clonotype was recorded many times. The CDR3 reads CAISESKRTSGGPPSSYNEQFF. The CDR3 DNA is TGTGCCATCAGTGAGTCGAAGAGGACTAGCGGGGGCCCCCCCAGCTCCTACAATGAGCAGTTCTTC. This rearrangement joins TRBV10-3 to TRBJ2-1, with TRBD2 matching over 13 bases. With 0 bases clipped from V and 0 bases from J, the junction kept 14 bases outside the gene matches. Germline CDR1 reads ENHRY; CDR2 reads SYGVKD. The CDR3 is 22 amino acids.

Many counts were recorded for this clonotype. V and J are TRBV3-1 and TRBJ1-1, with D uncertain. Looked up from germline, CDR1 is LGHDT and CDR2 is YNNKEL (reference sequence). The V end was cut by 5 bases, the J end by 1 base, with 5 bases between. This CDR3 spans 12 amino acids. CDR3 sequence: CASSSRNTEAFF. The CDR3 bases are TGTGCCAGCAGCTCAAGGAACACTGAAGCTTTCTTT.

This clonotype has at least ten counts. The gene calls are TRBV5-1 and TRBJ1-1; D possibly corresponds to TRBD1 (6 bases). Per the germline V gene, CDR1 is SGHRS and CDR2 is YFSETQ. The CDR3 contains 15 residues. The V end lost 7 bases, the J end lost 2 bases, and 18 bases lay between the germline ends. CDR3 sequence: CASQPSGTPNTEAFF. In DNA form, the CDR3 reads TGCGCCAGCCAGCCCTCTGGGACACCCAACACTGAAGCTTTCTTT. Full variable domain (missing parts from reference TRBV5-1 and TRBJ1-1): KAGVTQTPRYLIKTRGQQVTLSCSPISGHRSVSWYQQTPGQGLQFLFEYFSETQRNKGNFPGRFSGRQFSNSRSEMNVSTLELGDSALYLCASQPSGTPNTEAFFGQGTRLTVV.

This clonotype was observed at least ten times. V gene TRBV19 combines with J gene TRBJ2-5; D gene unclear. This CDR3 region has 11 residues. Trimming took 9 bases from V and 3 from J, leaving 8 bases between them. Germline-derived CDR1 and CDR2 are LNHDA and SQIVND (reference sequence). CDR3 in DNA: TGTGCCAGGAAATGGAAAGAGACCCAGTACTTC. This translates into CARKWKETQYF.

This clonotype has at least ten counts. This CDR3 reads CASSPPGNTIYF. As DNA, the CDR3 is TGTGCCAGCAGTCCCCCCGGAAACACCATATATTTT. The gene calls are TRBV28 and TRBJ1-3; D is uncertain. The V gene lost 5 bases and the J gene lost 4 bases, with 6 bases spanning the gap. Germline V gene sequence: CDR1 MDHEN, CDR2 SYDVKM. The CDR3 sequence is 12 residues long.

By proportion, this clonotype is medium-sized. The chain links TRBV6-5 to TRBJ2-5, with D possibly TRBD2 on 5 matching bases. V gave up 6 bases and J gave up 9 bases, with 11 bases separating them. Germline lookup yields CDR1 MNHEY and CDR2 SVGAGI. The CDR3 has 11 amino acids. The CDR3 region is CASSEYGAQYF. CDR3 nucleotides: TGTGCCAGCAGCGAATACGGGGCCCAGTACTTC.

This clonotype was observed once. The chain links TRBV20-1 to TRBJ2-1; 7 bases are a match to TRBD1. J lost 5 bases, V lost 1 base, and 5 bases had no gene match. Per the germline V gene, CDR1 is DFQATT and CDR2 is SNEGSKA (reference sequence). The CDR3 sequence is 14 residues long. Written as DNA, the CDR3 is TGCAGTGCTAGAGTGGGACAGCCACACAATGAGCAGTTCTTC. This codes for CSARVGQPHNEQFF.

This clonotype has ten or more counts. The V gene is TRBV6-5, the J gene TRBJ2-1, with D tentatively TRBD2 (6 bases). With 3 bases removed from V and 10 bases from J, the gap between germline ends came to 16 bases. In germline, CDR1 is MNHEY, CDR2 SVGAGI. The CDR3 runs to 14 residues. The CDR3 coding sequence is TGTGCCAGCAGTTATGGGATCGGGGGAGACGAGCAGTTCTTC. It encodes CASSYGIGGDEQFF.

Many counts were recorded for this clonotype. The V and J genes are TRBV27 and TRBJ2-5; 8 nucleotides agree with TRBD2. CDR1 is MNHEY, CDR2 SMNVEV, per germline (reference sequence). The CDR3 consists of 14 residues. V lost 8 bases, J lost 1 base, and 6 bases stayed unmatched. The CDR3 DNA sequence: TGTGCCAGCGGACGGACTAGCTCCCAAGAGACCCAGTACTTC. The encoded protein is CASGRTSSQETQYF.

This clonotype rates as medium-sized (0.01 to 0.1%). The V gene is TRBV5-1, the J gene TRBJ2-1, with D perhaps matching TRBD1 or TRBD2 (5 bases each). Between the trimmed V and J ends, which lost 0 bases and 4 bases, there was a span of 8 bases. This CDR3 is 14 amino acids long. Germline loops: CDR1 SGHRS, CDR2 YFSETQ. In DNA, the CDR3 is TGCGCCAGCAGCTTGGGGGACGGATACAATGAGCAGTTCTTC. Its translation is CASSLGDGYNEQFF.